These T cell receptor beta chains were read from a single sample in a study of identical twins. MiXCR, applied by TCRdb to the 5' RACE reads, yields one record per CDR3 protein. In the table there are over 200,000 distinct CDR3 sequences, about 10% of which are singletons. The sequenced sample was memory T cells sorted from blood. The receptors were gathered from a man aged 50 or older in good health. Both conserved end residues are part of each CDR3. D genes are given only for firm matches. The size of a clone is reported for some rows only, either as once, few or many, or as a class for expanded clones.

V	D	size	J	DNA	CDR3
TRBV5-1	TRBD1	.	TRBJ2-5	TGCGCCAGCAGCAGTCGACAGGGTTATGGGGAGACCCAGTACTTC	CASSSRQGYGETQYF
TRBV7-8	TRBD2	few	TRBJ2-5	TGTGCCACCCGACGGGGGCGGGGGGGACGTCAAGAGACCCAGTACTTC	CATRRGRGGRQETQYF
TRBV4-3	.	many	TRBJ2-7	TGCGCCAGCAGCCATACGGGATCCGGGAACTACGAGCAGTACTTC	CASSHTGSGNYEQYF
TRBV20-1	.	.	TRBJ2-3	TGCAGTGCTAGAGATGTCCCCCAGGGCGACACGCAGTATTTT	CSARDVPQGDTQYF
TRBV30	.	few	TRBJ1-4	TGTGCCTGGAGTGGGGGTTTTGGAACTAATGAAAAACTGTTTTTT	CAWSGGFGTNEKLFF
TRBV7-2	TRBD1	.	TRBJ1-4	TGTGCCAGCAGCTTAGGGGCCAGGGGGGAAGAAAAACTGTTTTTT	CASSLGARGEEKLFF
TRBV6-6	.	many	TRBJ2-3	TGTGCCAGCAGTTCTTGGGGGAACACAGATACGCAGTATTTT	CASSSWGNTDTQYF
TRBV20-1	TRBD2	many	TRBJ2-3	TGCAGTGTACCGAATAGCGGGATCACAGATACGCAGTATTTT	CSVPNSGITDTQYF
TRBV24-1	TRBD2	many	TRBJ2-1	TGTGCCACAAAGAGCGGGAGGGACCACAATGAGCAGTTCTTC	CATKSGRDHNEQFF
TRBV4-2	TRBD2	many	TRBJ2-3	TGTGCCAGCAGTCCGACTAGCGGGGTTACAGATACGCAGTATTTT	CASSPTSGVTDTQYF
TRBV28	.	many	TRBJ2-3	TGTGCCAGCAGCAGGACTAGCACAGATACGCAGTATTTT	CASSRTSTDTQYF
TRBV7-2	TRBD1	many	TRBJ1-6	TGTGCCAGCAGCCCCCGGACAGGGCGGAGTTCACCCCTCCACTTT	CASSPRTGRSSPLHF